This T cell receptor beta chain was sequenced in a study of Graves' ophthalmopathy and Graves' hyperthyroidism (dated by TCRdb to between 2017 and 2018). Broadly, across the study: Peripheral blood samples were taken at the time of initial diagnosis, before any treatment was given. The study used TCR beta repertoire signatures to distinguish Graves' ophthalmopathy from Graves' hyperthyroidism and to predict progression to ophthalmopathy. In total, around 130 blood samples were TCR-sequenced: 40 to 45 ophthalmopathy, over 70 hyperthyroidism and approximately 17 hyperthyroidism-to-ophthalmopathy patients. To explore V-J signatures distinguishing ophthalmopathy from hyperthyroidism, a discovery set of 100 patients (about 44 ophthalmopathy, 55 to 60 stable hyperthyroidism) was enrolled. For independent validation, a separate cohort was made up of 18 hyperthyroidism patients plus 17 patients who later progressed from hyperthyroidism to ophthalmopathy. In more than 5 hyperthyroidism patients, the T-cell repertoire of thyroid tissue was compared with the T-cell repertoire of blood. Once sampling was done, hyperthyroidism patients were given methimazole at a starting dose of 30 mg daily, while ophthalmopathy patients were given high-dose intravenous methylprednisolone. The 90 to 100 discovery patients were randomly split 7:3 into training and test sets.

In its sample, this clonotype was seen many times. Its antigen specificity is not known. Base quality data are lacking; no much larger clone is found one base away. The CDR3 spans 14 residues, from the cysteine through the phenylalanine. Only the CDR3 DNA is retained, 42 bases long and in frame from the first base. The germline V gene specifies MDHEN as CDR1 and SYDVKM as CDR2. V lost 6 bases and J lost 1 base; the stretch between them is 12 bases long. Ophthalmopathy patients had moderately to severely active disease, Clinical Activity Score of at least 3, NOSPECS grade of at least 4, and disease duration under 3 months. Patients were excluded if they had other autoimmune diseases, uncontrolled infections, pregnancy or lactation. Diagnosis relied on clinical symptoms, serum thyroxine, TRAb, thyroid ultrasound and orbital computed tomography. Using Ficoll-Paque density gradient centrifugation, PBMCs were isolated from 8.5 to 10 ml of fresh peripheral blood. Total RNA was extracted with Trizol reagent and quality-checked on an Agilent 2100 Bioanalyzer.

Overall study outcomes, separate from this receptor: In cross-validation, the 13-signature model distinguished ophthalmopathy from stable hyperthyroidism with around 90% sensitivity and roughly 81% specificity, while in the test set the corresponding values were around 79% and 71%. Most of the expanded thyroid clonotypes with a frequency above 0.001 were also detected in blood, and it was suggested that the thyroid immune response may be reflected by blood repertoires. Sample size was not predetermined statistically, and investigators were not blinded to group allocation. In validation, the model predicted ophthalmopathy progression with about 71% sensitivity and roughly 72% specificity; approximately 12 predicted patients were CT-confirmed with GO in a median of approximately six months.

For repertoire sequencing, TCR beta CDR3 regions were amplified from RNA transcripts. A first-round RT-PCR used HTBI primers with the Qiagen OneStep RT-PCR kit, followed by a second-round multiplex PCR, size selection and purification. Sequencing of the libraries was carried out on an Illumina HiSeq2000 in paired-end mode with 100 bp reads. The authors' pipeline ran thus. SOAPnuke was used to process the reads, throwing out any read that had adapters, had uncalled bases, had a mean Phred below 15, or lacked an exact constant-primer or identifier match. COPE v1.2.5 was used to merge the high-quality paired reads. Clonotypes were defined as unique nucleotide sequences and were aligned to IMGT TRB V, D and J references using MiTCR v1.1. The analysis was limited to V-J combinations with a frequency above 0.0001, which together covered over 98% of repertoires. A TCR clonal expansion and chaos score per V-J combination was defined as the ratio of F50 clonal expansion to chaos observed in the TCRdist matrix. Features were reduced by Welch's t-statistics and random forest to around 14 V-J combinations, which fed a naive Bayes classifier. The Morisita-Horn index was used to measure how similar the thyroid and blood repertoires were. In-frame beta chains were kept once TCRdb had trimmed the public reads at Q25 with fastp and called clones with MiXCR. Entries that share a CDR3 protein sequence are merged under the most common genes and DNA. TCRdb, rather than the study authors, made the V and J calls. Here the sample has about 200,000 distinct CDR3 sequences; roughly 27% occur a single time. The ten largest clonotypes hold approximately 8.2% of the sample.

The source of this sequence is a man in his fifties or sixties with Graves' ophthalmopathy. Donor details come from another sample of the same person, matched by shared clones. Source material: peripheral blood. Here the chain combines TRBV28 and TRBJ2-5; the D gene is possibly TRBD1 or TRBD2, with 5 bases matching each. The nucleotides are TGTGCCAGCAGCCGTGACGGGGCCCAAGAGACCCAGTACTTC. It codes for CASSRDGAQETQYF.